A single sample gave rise to the 11 T cell receptor beta chains below, sequenced in a study of OX40 agonist ivuxolimab in advanced cancers. Generated by immunoSEQ multiplex PCR, the TCRdb table keeps only in-frame clones and is missing some. In the table there are 45,000 to 70,000 clones, around 83% of which are singletons. The sequenced sample was CD4+ or CD8+ T cells sorted from blood, obtained in a trial of the OX40 agonist ivuxolimab. All receptors derive from an adult with an advanced solid tumor such as melanoma, head and neck, liver or kidney cancer.

This chain links TRBV7-2 with TRBJ2-1, with D tentatively TRBD2 (6 bases). The CDR3 extends over 15 amino acids. CDR1 and CDR2 (germline): SGHTA, FQGNSA. The V gene lost 5 bases and the J gene lost 0 bases, with 11 bases spanning the gap. CDR3 amino acids: CASSPASDSYNEQFF. The DNA for the CDR3 is TGTGCCAGCAGCCCCGCTAGCGACTCCTACAATGAGCAGTTCTTC.

The chain uses TRBV9 and TRBJ2-7, with 9 bases aligning to TRBD1. Germline V gene sequence: CDR1 SGDLS, CDR2 YYNGEE. The CDR3 is 15 amino acids. The J segment lost 6 bases and the V segment lost 0 bases, leaving 7 bases of the junction unmatched. The CDR3 DNA reads as TGTGCCAGCAGCGTAGGGGGGACAGGGAGGTCCGAGCAGTACTTC. It codes for CASSVGGTGRSEQYF.

The J gene is TRBJ2-7, the V gene TRBV29-1, with D perhaps TRBD2 (6 bases). CDR1 is SQVTM and CDR2 is ANQGSEA in the germline V gene. The CDR3 is 12 amino acids. Trimming took 8 bases from V and 6 from J, leaving 17 bases between them. CDR3 bases: TGCAGCACCCTGGGGGGTTCTGCCGAGCAGTACTTC. Translating gives CSTLGGSAEQYF.

This CDR3 is CASSLERASYNEQFF. CDR3 sequence (DNA): TGTGCCAGCAGCTTAGAGCGGGCCTCCTACAATGAGCAGTTCTTC. The rearrangement joins TRBV11-2 to TRBJ2-1; perhaps TRBD2 as D (5 bases). This CDR3 contains 15 residues. CDR1 and CDR2 from the germline V gene are SGHAT and FQNNGV. The ends were cut back, 0 bases at V and 0 bases at J, with 6 bases in the middle.

The rearrangement joins TRBV5-1 to TRBJ2-7; possible D gene TRBD1, 6 bases. V was pared by 1 base and J by 2 bases, with 7 bases between. The germline gives CDR1 SGHRS, CDR2 YFSETQ. The CDR3 is 13 amino acids. CDR3 sequence (DNA): TGCGCCAGCAGCTTGTGGACAGCCTACGAGCAGTACTTC. Translating gives CASSLWTAYEQYF. Using reference TRBV5-1 and TRBJ2-7 for the parts outside the CDR3, the full variable domain is KAGVTQTPRYLIKTRGQQVTLSCSPISGHRSVSWYQQTPGQGLQFLFEYFSETQRNKGNFPGRFSGRQFSNSRSEMNVSTLELGDSALYLCASSLWTAYEQYFGPGTRLTVT.

The V and J genes are TRBV5-1 and TRBJ1-4; D is unresolved. Trimming stripped 0 bases from V and 8 bases from J, with 14 bases between. The germline V gene encodes CDR1 SGHRS and CDR2 YFSETQ. CDR3 size: 15 residues. CDR3 DNA sequence: TGCGCCAGCAGCTTGGGAGGCCAGGTCGGCGAAAAACTGTTTTTT. Translation gives CASSLGGQVGEKLFF.

The rearrangement joins TRBV18 to TRBJ2-7, with TRBD1 matching over 9 bases. The CDR3 totals 14 residues. J was trimmed by 4 bases and V by 4 bases; bases with no gene match: 5. Germline V gene sequence: CDR1 KGHSH, CDR2 LQKENI. The CDR3 protein is CASSRQGERYEQYF. CDR3 bases: TGTGCCAGCTCACGACAGGGGGAAAGATACGAGCAGTACTTC.

This clone was counted between two and nine times. This sequence joins TRBV30 and TRBJ2-7; maybe TRBD1 (5 bases). This CDR3 has 19 amino acids. Trimming shortened V by 0 bases and J by 4 bases, and 28 bases separated the two germline ends. Germline V CDR1 and CDR2: GTSNPN, SVGIG (reference sequence). CDR3 sequence reads: CAWSVPRIRANLLSYEQYF. As DNA, the CDR3 is TGTGCCTGGAGTGTACCCCGGATCAGGGCAAATTTACTCTCGTACGAGCAGTACTTC.

About this clone itself: The junction and the germline gene differ at one end; a read error may be behind it. The chain is built from TRBV7-2 and TRBJ1-6; weak D call: TRBD1 (5 bases). This CDR3 has 11 amino acids. Germline CDR1 reads SGHTA; CDR2 reads FQGNSA. The CDR3 sequence: CASSLLGPIVF. CDR3 coding DNA: TGTGCCAGCAGCTTATTGGGGCCCATCGTTTTT.

The rearrangement uses TRBV13 and TRBJ2-3; 7 nucleotides agree with TRBD2. The CDR3 spans 12 residues. Germline loops: CDR1 PRHDT, CDR2 FYEKMQ (reference sequence). The J segment lost 5 bases and the V segment lost 5 bases, leaving 1 base of the junction unmatched. The chain's CDR3 is CASSRGEDTQYF. DNA for the CDR3: TGTGCCAGCAGCCGGGGGGAAGATACGCAGTATTTT.

The chain couples TRBV28 to TRBJ2-7, with a weak D call TRBD2 (5 bases). V was trimmed by 8 bases and J by 3 bases, leaving 20 bases between them. The CDR3 runs 15 residues. The germline gives CDR1 MDHEN, CDR2 SYDVKM. The DNA of the CDR3 is TGTGCCAGCTGCCGGGGTGGTTCGTCTGGCTACGAGCAGTACTTC. Translating it yields CASCRGGSSGYEQYF.